This is a list of T cell receptor beta chains from one sample in a study of cytomegalovirus exposure and HLA in healthy donors. TCRdb keeps only in-frame clones here, not all; method: immunoSEQ multiplex PCR. This table holds some 220,000 clones, around four fifths found once. Sample: PBMCs. The receptors were sampled from a woman aged 40 to 49 in good health and CMV-seronegative. The CDR3 runs from the conserved cysteine through the conserved F or W. The D gene is left open where the match is weak. For some rows the clone size is stated as once, few or many, or as a class when expanded; others skip it.

V	size	D	J	DNA	CDR3
TRBV9	NA	NA	TRBJ2-3	TGTGCCAGCAGCGTAGGGTATCTTAGAGATACGCAGTATTTT	CASSVGYLRDTQYF
TRBV15	NA	NA	TRBJ1-5	TGTGCCACCAGCAGAGGCGGGGTGGTGGTGCCCCAGCATTTT	CATSRGGVVVPQHF
TRBV6-5	NA	NA	TRBJ2-7	TGTGCCAGCAGTTACGGGGGACTCCACTACGAGCAGTACTTC	CASSYGGLHYEQYF
TRBV25-1	NA	NA	TRBJ1-3	TGTGCCAGCGGAGGGGTCGGGTCTGGAAACACCATATATTTT	CASGGVGSGNTIYF
TRBV5-5	NA	NA	TRBJ1-1	TGTGCCAGCAGCTTGGAATTCGGTGTTAACACTGAAGCTTTCTTT	CASSLEFGVNTEAFF
TRBV27	once	NA	TRBJ2-7	TGTGCCAGCAGTTCTGAGGGCCACGAGCAGTACTTC	CASSSEGHEQYF
TRBV13	NA	NA	TRBJ1-3	TGTGCCAGCAGCTCGATGGACACCTTAAACACCATATATTTT	CASSSMDTLNTIYF
TRBV10-3	NA	NA	TRBJ1-1	TGTGCCATCACGACGGGTACTATGAACACTGAAGCTTTCTTT	CAITTGTMNTEAFF
TRBV11-3	NA	NA	TRBJ1-6	TGTGCCAGCAGCTTTGACACGAACTCCTATAATTCACCCCTCCACTTT	CASSFDTNSYNSPLHF
TRBV19	NA	TRBD1	TRBJ2-7	TGTGCCAGTAGTATAGGAGGACAGGCCCCGGCCTACGAGCAGTACTTC	CASSIGGQAPAYEQYF
TRBV4-3	once	NA	TRBJ1-3	TGCGCCAGCAGCCAAGATTGGCCGTCCTCTGGAAACACCATATATTTT	CASSQDWPSSGNTIYF
TRBV30	NA	NA	TRBJ2-3	TGTGCCTGGAGAACAGGGTTTGACACAGATACGCAGTATTTT	CAWRTGFDTDTQYF
TRBV19	NA	NA	TRBJ1-6	TGTGCCAGTAGTATTCTCTCCTATAATTCACCCCTCCACTTT	CASSILSYNSPLHF
TRBV29-1	NA	TRBD2	TRBJ2-7	TGCAGCGTATTGGGGGGGTACGAGCAGTACTTC	CSVLGGYEQYF
TRBV28	NA	TRBD2	TRBJ2-7	TGTGCCAGCAGTTTGGAAGCGGGGGAGCACTACGAGCAGTACTTC	CASSLEAGEHYEQYF
TRBV29-1	NA	NA	TRBJ2-1	TGCAGCGTTGAAGACGCAGATTCGAAGTACAATGAGCAGTTCTTC	CSVEDADSKYNEQFF
TRBV19	NA	TRBD1	TRBJ2-7	TGTGCCAGTAGTATGGGACAGTCCTACGAGCAGTACTTC	CASSMGQSYEQYF
TRBV6-1	NA	TRBD2	TRBJ2-3	TGTGCCAGCAGTGAAAGGGTGGCGGGGGAACAACTTAGCACAGATACGCAGTATTTT	CASSERVAGEQLSTDTQYF
TRBV7-2	NA	NA	TRBJ2-5	TGTGCCAGCAGCTCCCAAAGGGGACAAGAGACCCAGTACTTC	CASSSQRGQETQYF
TRBV11-2	NA	NA	TRBJ2-2	TGTGCCAGCAGCCTCAACTCAGGGTTCACCGGGGAGCTGTTTTTT	CASSLNSGFTGELFF
TRBV15	once	NA	TRBJ2-2	TGTGCCACCAGCAGAGATCTCGGGAACTCCGGGGAGCTGTTTTTT	CATSRDLGNSGELFF
TRBV5-1	once	TRBD2	TRBJ2-5	TGCGCCAGCAGCAATCCTAGCGGGGGGGGCCAAGAGACCCAGTACTTC	CASSNPSGGGQETQYF
TRBV5-6	NA	NA	TRBJ2-7	TGTGCCAGCAGCCTACGGTACGAGCAGTACTTC	CASSLRYEQYF
TRBV13	NA	NA	TRBJ1-2	TGTGCCAGCAGCTTAGCCAGGGCCCCTAACTATGGCTACACCTTC	CASSLARAPNYGYTF
TRBV5-1	few	NA	TRBJ1-3	TGCGCCAGCAGCTTGGGACAGGCTGGCTCTGGAAACACCATATATTTT	CASSLGQAGSGNTIYF
TRBV19	NA	TRBD1	TRBJ1-2	TGTGCCAGTAGTGTTGACAGGGTGGGTGGCTACACCTTC	CASSVDRVGGYTF
TRBV6-5	few	NA	TRBJ1-1	TGTGCCAGCCACCCATCGTGGGGCCTGAACACTGAAGCTTTCTTT	CASHPSWGLNTEAFF
TRBV29-1	NA	TRBD1	TRBJ1-1	TGCAGCGTTGAAGCCCAGGAGGGGGCTGGTACTGAAGCTTTCTTT	CSVEAQEGAGTEAFF
TRBV5-6	NA	TRBD1	TRBJ1-1	TGTGCCAGCAGCTTGGGAGGGGGCGCTGAAGCTTTCTTT	CASSLGGGAEAFF
TRBV28	NA	NA	TRBJ2-3	TGTGCCAGCAGTTTGGGAGCGGGCTTCGGGTCTAGCACAGATACGCAGTATTTT	CASSLGAGFGSSTDTQYF
TRBV27	NA	NA	TRBJ1-2	TGTGCCAGCAGATACGGGGGGTCGCCGTATGGCTACACCTTC	CASRYGGSPYGYTF
TRBV7-2	NA	TRBD2	TRBJ2-3	TGTGCCAGCAGCACCCGACTAGCGGGGAGCACAGATACGCAGTATTTT	CASSTRLAGSTDTQYF
TRBV2	NA	NA	TRBJ1-2	TGTGCCAGCAGTGAAGCAGGGGCCATATCCTATGGCTACACCTTC	CASSEAGAISYGYTF
TRBV5-1	NA	NA	TRBJ1-3	TGCGCCAGCAGCTTACAACCGTCGGGCTCTGGAAACACCATATATTTT	CASSLQPSGSGNTIYF
TRBV10-3	NA	NA	TRBJ1-1	TGTGCCATCAGTGAGTGGAGGGACACTGAAGCTTTCTTT	CAISEWRDTEAFF
TRBV5-1	NA	TRBD2	TRBJ2-5	TGCGCCAGCAGCTTTCGAATGGGAGGGTTGCTAGAGACCCAGTACTTC	CASSFRMGGLLETQYF
TRBV13	NA	NA	TRBJ1-1	TGTGCCAGCAGCTTGGCCCGGGGCACTGAAGCTTTCTTT	CASSLARGTEAFF
TRBV7-7	once	NA	TRBJ2-5	TGTGCTAGCAGTTCCGGTCTGAGAGCAGAGACCCAGTACTTC	CASSSGLRAETQYF
TRBV5-1	NA	NA	TRBJ2-2	TGCGCCAGCAGCCCGGGGCGGGGCTTGGACACCGGGGAGCTGTTTTTT	CASSPGRGLDTGELFF
TRBV5-4	NA	NA	TRBJ2-2	TGTGCCAGCAGCTTGGCCCGGCAGGGCGTTGACGGGGAGCTGTTTTTT	CASSLARQGVDGELFF
TRBV5-1	NA	NA	TRBJ1-2	TGCGCCAGCAGTCTGGAGTGGGGGGAATTGTCCTATGGCTACACCTTC	CASSLEWGELSYGYTF